The entry that follows covers one TCR beta chain sequence. The sample originates from a study of blood T cell repertoires in COVID-19. There are 15 residues in the CDR3. Germline values: CDR1 KGHSH, CDR2 LQKENI. Trimming at V came to 3 bases and at J to 2 bases, leaving 6 bases not matched to a gene. Assay used: immunoSEQ multiplex PCR; TCRdb lists only in-frame clones, some missing. The data show 100,000 to 120,000 clones, nearly 90% seen once. V is TRBV18 and J is TRBJ2-5; 7 bases fit TRBD2. Specimen: peripheral blood. This TCR derives from a human donor in a cohort sampled during active COVID-19. CDR3 amino acids: CASSPLRGKQETQYF. The CDR3 DNA reads TGTGCCAGCTCACCTCTGCGGGGGAAGCAAGAGACCCAGTACTTC.